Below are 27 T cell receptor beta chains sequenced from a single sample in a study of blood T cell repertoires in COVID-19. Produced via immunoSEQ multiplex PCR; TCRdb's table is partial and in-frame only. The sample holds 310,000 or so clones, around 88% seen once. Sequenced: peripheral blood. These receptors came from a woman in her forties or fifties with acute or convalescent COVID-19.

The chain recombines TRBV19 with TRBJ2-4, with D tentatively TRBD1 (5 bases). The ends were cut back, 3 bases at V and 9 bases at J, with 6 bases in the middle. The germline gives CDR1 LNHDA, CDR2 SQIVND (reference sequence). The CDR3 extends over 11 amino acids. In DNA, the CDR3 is TGTGCCAGTAGTATCGACAGCATTCAGTACTTC. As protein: CASSIDSIQYF.

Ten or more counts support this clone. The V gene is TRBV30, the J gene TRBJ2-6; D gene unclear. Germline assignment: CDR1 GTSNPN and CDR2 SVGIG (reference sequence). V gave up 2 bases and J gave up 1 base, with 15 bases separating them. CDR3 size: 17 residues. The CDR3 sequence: CAWSFLGALSGANVLTF. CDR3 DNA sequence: TGTGCCTGGAGTTTCTTGGGCGCCCTATCTGGGGCCAACGTCCTGACTTTC. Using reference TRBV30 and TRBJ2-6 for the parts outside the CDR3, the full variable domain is SQTIHQWPATLVQPVGSPLSLECTVEGTSNPNLYWYRQAAGRGLQLLFYSVGIGQISSEVPQNLSASRPQDRQFILSSKKLLLSDSGFYLCAWSFLGALSGANVLTFGAGSRLTVL.

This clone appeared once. The CDR3 protein is CASSEEGVNTEAFF. In DNA form, the CDR3 reads TGTGCCAGCAGTGAGGAGGGCGTGAACACTGAAGCTTTCTTT. The chain uses TRBV2 and TRBJ1-1, with D unresolved. CDR1 SNHLY and CDR2 FYNNEI come from the germline V gene. CDR3 length equals 14 residues. V was shortened by 3 bases and J by 0 bases, with 8 bases between the two germline ends.

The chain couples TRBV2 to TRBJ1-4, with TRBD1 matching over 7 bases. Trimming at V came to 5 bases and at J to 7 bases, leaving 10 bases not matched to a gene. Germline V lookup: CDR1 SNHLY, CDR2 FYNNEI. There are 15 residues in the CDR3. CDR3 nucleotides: TGTGCCAGCAGTCGTGAGGGGGCGCTCAGTGAAAAACTGTTTTTT. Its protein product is CASSREGALSEKLFF.

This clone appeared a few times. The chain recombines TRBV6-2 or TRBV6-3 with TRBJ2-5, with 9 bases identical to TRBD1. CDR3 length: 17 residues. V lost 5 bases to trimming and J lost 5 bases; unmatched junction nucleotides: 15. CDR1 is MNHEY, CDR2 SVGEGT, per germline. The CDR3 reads CASSQEAGQGFKETQYF. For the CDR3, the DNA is TGTGCCAGCAGTCAAGAAGCTGGACAGGGGTTCAAGGAGACCCAGTACTTC.

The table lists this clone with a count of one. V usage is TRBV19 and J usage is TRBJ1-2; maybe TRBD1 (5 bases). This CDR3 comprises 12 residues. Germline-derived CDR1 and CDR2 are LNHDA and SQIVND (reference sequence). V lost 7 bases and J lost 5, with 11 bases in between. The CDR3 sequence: CASTTGGYGYTF. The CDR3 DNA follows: TGTGCCAGTACAACCGGGGGTTATGGCTACACCTTC.

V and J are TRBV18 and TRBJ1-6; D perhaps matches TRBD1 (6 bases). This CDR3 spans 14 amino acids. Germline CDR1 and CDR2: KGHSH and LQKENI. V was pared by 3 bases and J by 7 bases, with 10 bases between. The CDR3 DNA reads TGTGCCAGCTCACCGGGGGGGGCCAATTCACCCCTCCACTTT. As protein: CASSPGGANSPLHF.

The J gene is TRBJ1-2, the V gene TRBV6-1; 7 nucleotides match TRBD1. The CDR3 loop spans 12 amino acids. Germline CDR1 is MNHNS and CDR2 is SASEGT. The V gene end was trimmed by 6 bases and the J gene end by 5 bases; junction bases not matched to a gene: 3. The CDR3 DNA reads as TGTGCCAGCAGCGACAGGGAATATGGCTACACCTTC. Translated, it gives CASSDREYGYTF.

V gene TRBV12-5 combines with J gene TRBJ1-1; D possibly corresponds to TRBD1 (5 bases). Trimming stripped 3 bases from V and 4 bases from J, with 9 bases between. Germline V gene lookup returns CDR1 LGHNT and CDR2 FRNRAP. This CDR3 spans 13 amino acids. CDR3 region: CASGFQGSTEAFF. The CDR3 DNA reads TGTGCTAGTGGTTTCCAGGGTAGCACTGAAGCTTTCTTT.

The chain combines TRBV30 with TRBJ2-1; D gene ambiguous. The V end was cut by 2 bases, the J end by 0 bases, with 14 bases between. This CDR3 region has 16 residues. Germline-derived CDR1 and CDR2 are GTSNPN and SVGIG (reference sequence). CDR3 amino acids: CAWSRRLRSSYNEQFF. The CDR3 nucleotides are TGTGCCTGGAGTCGAAGACTGCGGAGCTCCTACAATGAGCAGTTCTTC.

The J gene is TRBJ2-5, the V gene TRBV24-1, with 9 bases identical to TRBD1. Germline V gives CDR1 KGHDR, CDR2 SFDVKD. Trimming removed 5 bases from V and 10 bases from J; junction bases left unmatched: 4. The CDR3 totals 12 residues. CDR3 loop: CATSGTGDNQYF. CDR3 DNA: TGTGCCACCAGTGGGACAGGGGATAACCAGTACTTC.

The CDR3 here is CASKQGPDNSPLHF. The CDR3 nucleotides read TGTGCCAGCAAACAGGGGCCGGATAATTCACCCCTCCACTTT. The chain recombines TRBV6-4 with TRBJ1-6; 7 nucleotides line up with TRBD1. Germline CDR1 is MRHNA and CDR2 is SNTAGT. The CDR3 extends over 14 amino acids. The junction had 5 bases not matched to a gene; V was cut back by 7 bases and J by 5 bases.

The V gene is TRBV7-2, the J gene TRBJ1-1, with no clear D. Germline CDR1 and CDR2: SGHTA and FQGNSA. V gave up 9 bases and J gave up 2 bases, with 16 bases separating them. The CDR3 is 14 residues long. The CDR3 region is CASLGAGGNTEAFF. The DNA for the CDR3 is TGTGCCAGTTTGGGTGCGGGTGGAAACACTGAAGCTTTCTTT. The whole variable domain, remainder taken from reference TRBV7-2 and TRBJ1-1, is GAGVSQSPSNKVTEKGKDVELRCDPISGHTALYWYRQSLGQGLEFLIYFQGNSAPDKSGLPSDRFSAERTGGSVSTLTIQRTQQEDSAVYLCASLGAGGNTEAFFGQGTRLTVV.

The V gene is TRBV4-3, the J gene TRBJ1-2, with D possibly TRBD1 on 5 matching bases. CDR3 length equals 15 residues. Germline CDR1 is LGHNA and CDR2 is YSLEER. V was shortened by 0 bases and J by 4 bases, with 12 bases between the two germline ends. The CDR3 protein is CASSQDGAALYGYTF. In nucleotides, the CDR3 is TGCGCCAGCAGCCAAGATGGGGCGGCGCTCTATGGCTACACCTTC.

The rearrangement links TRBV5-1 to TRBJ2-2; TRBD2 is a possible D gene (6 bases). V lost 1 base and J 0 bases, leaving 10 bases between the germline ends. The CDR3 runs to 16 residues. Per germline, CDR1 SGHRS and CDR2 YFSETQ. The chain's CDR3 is CASSLLPSANTGELFF. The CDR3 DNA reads TGCGCCAGCAGCTTGTTGCCTAGCGCGAACACCGGGGAGCTGTTTTTT.

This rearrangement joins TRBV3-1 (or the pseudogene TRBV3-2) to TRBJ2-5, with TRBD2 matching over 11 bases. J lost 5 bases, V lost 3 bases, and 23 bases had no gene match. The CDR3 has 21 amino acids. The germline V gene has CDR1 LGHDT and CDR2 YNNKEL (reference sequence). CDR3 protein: CASSHPQSDLYLAGGRETQYF. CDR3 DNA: TGTGCCAGCAGCCACCCACAATCCGACTTATACCTAGCGGGGGGTAGGGAGACCCAGTACTTC.

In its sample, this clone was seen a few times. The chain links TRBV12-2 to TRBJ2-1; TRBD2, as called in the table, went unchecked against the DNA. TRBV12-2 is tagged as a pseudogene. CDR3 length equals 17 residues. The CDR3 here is CASRPGSGYESYNEQFF. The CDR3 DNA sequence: TGTGCAAGTCGCCCAGGCTCGGGGTATGAGTCCTACAATGAGCAGTTCTTC.

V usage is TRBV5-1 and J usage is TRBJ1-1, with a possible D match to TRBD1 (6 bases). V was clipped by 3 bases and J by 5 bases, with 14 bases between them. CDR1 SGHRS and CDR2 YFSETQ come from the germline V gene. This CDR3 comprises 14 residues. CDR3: CASSSQGSKTEAFF. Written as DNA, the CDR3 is TGCGCCAGCAGCTCTCAGGGGAGTAAGACTGAAGCTTTCTTT.

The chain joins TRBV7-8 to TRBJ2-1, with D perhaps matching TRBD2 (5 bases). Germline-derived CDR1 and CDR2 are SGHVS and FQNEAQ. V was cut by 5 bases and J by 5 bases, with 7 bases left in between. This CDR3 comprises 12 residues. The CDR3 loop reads CASSPRDNEQFF. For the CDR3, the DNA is TGTGCCAGCAGCCCGCGGGACAATGAGCAGTTCTTC.

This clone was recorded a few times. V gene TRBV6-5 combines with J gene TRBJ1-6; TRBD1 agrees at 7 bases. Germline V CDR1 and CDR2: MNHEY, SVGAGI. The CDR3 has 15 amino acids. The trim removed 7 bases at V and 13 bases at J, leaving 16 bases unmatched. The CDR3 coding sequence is TGTGCCAGCATTTCTCCGAGGACAGGTCCTTGGCCCCTCCACTTT. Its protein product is CASISPRTGPWPLHF.

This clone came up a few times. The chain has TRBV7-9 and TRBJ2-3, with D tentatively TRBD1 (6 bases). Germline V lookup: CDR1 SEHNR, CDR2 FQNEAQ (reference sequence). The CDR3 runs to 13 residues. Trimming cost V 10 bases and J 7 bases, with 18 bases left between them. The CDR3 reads CAIEGVGANTQYF. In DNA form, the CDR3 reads TGTGCCATCGAGGGGGTGGGGGCAAATACGCAGTATTTT.

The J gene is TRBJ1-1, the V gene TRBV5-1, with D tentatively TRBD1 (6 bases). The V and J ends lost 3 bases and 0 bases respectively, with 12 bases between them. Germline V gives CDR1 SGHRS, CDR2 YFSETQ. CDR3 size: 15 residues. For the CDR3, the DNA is TGCGCCAGCAGCTCCTTACAGGGCGTGAACACTGAAGCTTTCTTT. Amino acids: CASSSLQGVNTEAFF.

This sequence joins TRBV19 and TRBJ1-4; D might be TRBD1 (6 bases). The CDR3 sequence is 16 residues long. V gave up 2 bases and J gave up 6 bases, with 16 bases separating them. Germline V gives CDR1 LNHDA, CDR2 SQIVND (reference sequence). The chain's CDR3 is CASSIPAGANDEKLFF. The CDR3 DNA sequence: TGTGCCAGTAGTATACCTGCAGGGGCCAACGATGAAAAACTGTTTTTT.

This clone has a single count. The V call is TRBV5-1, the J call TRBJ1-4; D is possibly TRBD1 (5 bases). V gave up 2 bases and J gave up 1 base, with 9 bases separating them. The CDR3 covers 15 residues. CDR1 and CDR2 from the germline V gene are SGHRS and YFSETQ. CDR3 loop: CASSFGGGTNEKLFF. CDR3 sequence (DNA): TGCGCCAGCAGCTTCGGGGGAGGAACTAATGAAAAACTGTTTTTT.

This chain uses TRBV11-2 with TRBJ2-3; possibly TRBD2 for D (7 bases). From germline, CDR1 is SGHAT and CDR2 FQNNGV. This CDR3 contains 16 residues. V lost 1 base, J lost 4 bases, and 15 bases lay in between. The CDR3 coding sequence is TGTGCCAGCAGCTTAGCGGGGGGCCAAGTCCCAGATACGCAGTATTTT. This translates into CASSLAGGQVPDTQYF.

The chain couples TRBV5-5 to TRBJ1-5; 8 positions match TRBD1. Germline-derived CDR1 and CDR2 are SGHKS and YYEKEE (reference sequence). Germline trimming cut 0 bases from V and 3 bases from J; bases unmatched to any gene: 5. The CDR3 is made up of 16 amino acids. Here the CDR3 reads CASSLGTGWNNQPQHF. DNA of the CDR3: TGTGCCAGCAGCTTGGGGACAGGGTGGAACAATCAGCCCCAGCATTTT. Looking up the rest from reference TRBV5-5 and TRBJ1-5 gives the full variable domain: DAGVTQSPTHLIKTRGQQVTLRCSPISGHKSVSWYQQVLGQGPQFIFQYYEKEERGRGNFPDRFSARQFPNYSSELNVNALLLGDSALYLCASSLGTGWNNQPQHFGDGTRLSIL.

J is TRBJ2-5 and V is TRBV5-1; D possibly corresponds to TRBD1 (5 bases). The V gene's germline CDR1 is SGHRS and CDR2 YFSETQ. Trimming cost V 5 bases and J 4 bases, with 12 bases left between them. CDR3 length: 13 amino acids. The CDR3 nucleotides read TGCGCCAGCAGTGGCAGGGTGGGAGAGACCCAGTACTTC. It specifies CASSGRVGETQYF.